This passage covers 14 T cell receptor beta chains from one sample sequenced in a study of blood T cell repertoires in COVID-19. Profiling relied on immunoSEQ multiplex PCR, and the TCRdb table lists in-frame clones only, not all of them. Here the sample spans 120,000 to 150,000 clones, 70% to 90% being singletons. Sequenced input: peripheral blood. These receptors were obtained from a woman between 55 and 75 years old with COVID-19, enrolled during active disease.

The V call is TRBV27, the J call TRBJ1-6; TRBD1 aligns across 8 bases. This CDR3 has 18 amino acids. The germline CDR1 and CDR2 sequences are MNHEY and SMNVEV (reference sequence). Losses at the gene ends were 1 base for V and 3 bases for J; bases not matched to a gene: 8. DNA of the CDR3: TGTGCCAGCAGTTTATGGGGACAGGACTCTGGCTATAATTCACCCCTCCACTTT. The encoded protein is CASSLWGQDSGYNSPLHF.

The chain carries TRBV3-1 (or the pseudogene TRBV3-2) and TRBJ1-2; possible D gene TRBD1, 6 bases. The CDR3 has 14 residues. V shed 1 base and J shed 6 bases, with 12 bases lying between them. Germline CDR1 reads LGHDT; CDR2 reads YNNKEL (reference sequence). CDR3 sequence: CASSQGNRDNGYTF. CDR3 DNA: TGTGCCAGCAGCCAAGGTAACAGGGATAATGGCTACACCTTC.

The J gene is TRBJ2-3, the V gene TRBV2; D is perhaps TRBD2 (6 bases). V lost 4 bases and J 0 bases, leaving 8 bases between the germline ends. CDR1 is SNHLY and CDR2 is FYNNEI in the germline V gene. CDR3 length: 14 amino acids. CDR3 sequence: CASSGGLSTDTQYF. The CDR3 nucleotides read TGTGCCAGCAGTGGGGGACTGAGCACAGATACGCAGTATTTT.

The CDR3 coding sequence is TGTGCCAGCTCTCCCGGGACAGGGAAGTTCGGAGGCTACACCTTC. Translation: CASSPGTGKFGGYTF. J is TRBJ1-2 and V is TRBV19; 9 bases map to TRBD1. Germline V gene lookup returns CDR1 LNHDA and CDR2 SQIVND (reference sequence). The CDR3 loop spans 15 amino acids. V dropped 9 bases and J dropped 8; count of bases not matched to a gene: 16.

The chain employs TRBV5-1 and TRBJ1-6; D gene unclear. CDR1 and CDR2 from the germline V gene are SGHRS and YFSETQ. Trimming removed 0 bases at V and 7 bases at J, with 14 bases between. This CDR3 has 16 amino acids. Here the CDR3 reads CASSLGAALGNSPLHF. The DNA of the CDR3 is TGCGCCAGCAGCTTGGGGGCAGCCCTCGGAAATTCACCCCTCCACTTT.

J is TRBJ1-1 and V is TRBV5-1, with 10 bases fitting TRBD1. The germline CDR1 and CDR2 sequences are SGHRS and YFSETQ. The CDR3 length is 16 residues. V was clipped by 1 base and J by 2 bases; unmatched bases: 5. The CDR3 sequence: CASSLSGQGFNTEAFF. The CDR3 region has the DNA TGCGCCAGCAGCTTGTCGGGACAGGGGTTCAACACTGAAGCTTTCTTT. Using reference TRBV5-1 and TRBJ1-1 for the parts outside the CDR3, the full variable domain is KAGVTQTPRYLIKTRGQQVTLSCSPISGHRSVSWYQQTPGQGLQFLFEYFSETQRNKGNFPGRFSGRQFSNSRSEMNVSTLELGDSALYLCASSLSGQGFNTEAFFGQGTRLTVV.

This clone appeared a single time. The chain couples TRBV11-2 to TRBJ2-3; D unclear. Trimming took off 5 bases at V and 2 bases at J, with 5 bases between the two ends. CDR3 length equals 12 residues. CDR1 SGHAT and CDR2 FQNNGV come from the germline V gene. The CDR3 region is CASSQNTDTQYF. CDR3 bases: TGTGCCAGCAGCCAGAACACAGATACGCAGTATTTT. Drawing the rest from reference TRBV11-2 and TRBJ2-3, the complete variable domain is EAGVAQSPRYKIIEKRQSVAFWCNPISGHATLYWYQQILGQGPKLLIQFQNNGVVDDSQLPKDRFSAERLKGVDSTLKIQPAKLEDSAVYLCASSQNTDTQYFGPGTRLTVL.

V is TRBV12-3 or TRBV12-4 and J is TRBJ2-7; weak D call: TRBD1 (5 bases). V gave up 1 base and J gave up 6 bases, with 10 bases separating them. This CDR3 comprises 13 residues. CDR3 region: CASSLDFQGEQYF. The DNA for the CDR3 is TGTGCCAGCAGTTTAGACTTTCAGGGCGAGCAGTACTTC.

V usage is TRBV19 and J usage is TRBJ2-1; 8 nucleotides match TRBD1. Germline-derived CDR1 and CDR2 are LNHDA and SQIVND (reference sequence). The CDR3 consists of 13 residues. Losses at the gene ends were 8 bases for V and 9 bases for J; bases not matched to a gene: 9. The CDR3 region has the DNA TGTGCCAGTCGCGGACAGGGAGGTCGTGAGCAGTTCTTC. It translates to CASRGQGGREQFF.

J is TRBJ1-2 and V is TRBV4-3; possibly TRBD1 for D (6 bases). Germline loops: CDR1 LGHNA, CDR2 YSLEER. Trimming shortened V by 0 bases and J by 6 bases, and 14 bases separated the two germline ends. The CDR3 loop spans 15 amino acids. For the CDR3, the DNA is TGCGCCAGCAGCCAAGATCACAGGGCAGGGGATGGCTACACCTTC. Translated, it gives CASSQDHRAGDGYTF.

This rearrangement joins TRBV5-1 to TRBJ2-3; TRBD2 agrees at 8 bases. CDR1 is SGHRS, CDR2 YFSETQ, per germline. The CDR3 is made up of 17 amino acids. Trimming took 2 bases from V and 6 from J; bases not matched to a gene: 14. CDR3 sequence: CASSLGPGLDLRDTQYF. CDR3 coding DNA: TGCGCCAGCAGCTTAGGGCCGGGACTAGATCTCCGGGATACGCAGTATTTT.

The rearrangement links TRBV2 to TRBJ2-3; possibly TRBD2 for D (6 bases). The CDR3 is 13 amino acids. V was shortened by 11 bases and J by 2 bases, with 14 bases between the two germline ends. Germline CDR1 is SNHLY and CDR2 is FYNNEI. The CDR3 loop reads CARSSGVTDTQYF. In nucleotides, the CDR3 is TGTGCCCGAAGTAGCGGCGTCACAGATACGCAGTATTTT.

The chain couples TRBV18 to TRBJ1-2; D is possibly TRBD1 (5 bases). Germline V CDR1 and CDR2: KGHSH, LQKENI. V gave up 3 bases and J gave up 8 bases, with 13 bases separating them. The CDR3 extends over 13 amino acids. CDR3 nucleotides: TGTGCCAGCTCACCGGCCGGGGGAGAGGGCTACACCTTC. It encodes CASSPAGGEGYTF.

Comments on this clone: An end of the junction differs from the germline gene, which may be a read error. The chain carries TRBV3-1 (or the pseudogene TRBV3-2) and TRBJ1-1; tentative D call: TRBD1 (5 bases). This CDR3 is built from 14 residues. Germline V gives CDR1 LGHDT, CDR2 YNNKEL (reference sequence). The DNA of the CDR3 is TGTGCCAGCACCCAAGTCCAGGGAGGTATCGAAGCTTTCTTT. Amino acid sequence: CASTQVQGGIEAFF.